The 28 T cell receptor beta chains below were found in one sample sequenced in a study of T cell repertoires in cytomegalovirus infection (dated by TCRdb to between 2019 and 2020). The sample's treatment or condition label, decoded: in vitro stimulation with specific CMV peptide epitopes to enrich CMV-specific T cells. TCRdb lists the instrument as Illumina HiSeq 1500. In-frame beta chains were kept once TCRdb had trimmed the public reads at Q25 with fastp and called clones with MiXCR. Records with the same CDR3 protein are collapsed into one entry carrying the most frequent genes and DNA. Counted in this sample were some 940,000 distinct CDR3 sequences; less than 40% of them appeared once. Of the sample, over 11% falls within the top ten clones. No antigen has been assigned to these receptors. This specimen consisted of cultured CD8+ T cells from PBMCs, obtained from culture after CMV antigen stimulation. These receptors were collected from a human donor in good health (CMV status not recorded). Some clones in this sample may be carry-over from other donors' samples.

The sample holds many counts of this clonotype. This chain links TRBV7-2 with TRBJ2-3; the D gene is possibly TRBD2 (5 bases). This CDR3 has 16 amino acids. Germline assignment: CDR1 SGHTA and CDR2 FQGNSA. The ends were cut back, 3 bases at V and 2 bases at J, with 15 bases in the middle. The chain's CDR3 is CASSLKRVPITDTQYF. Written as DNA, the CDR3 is TGTGCCAGCAGCTTGAAGAGGGTCCCTATCACAGATACGCAGTATTTT.

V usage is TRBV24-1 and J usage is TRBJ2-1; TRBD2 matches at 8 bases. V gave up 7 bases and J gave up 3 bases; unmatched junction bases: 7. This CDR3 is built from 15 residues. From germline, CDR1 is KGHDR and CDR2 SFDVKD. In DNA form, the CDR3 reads TGTGCCACCAGACCCAGCGGGGGTCTCTACAATGAGCAGTTCTTC. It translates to CATRPSGGLYNEQFF.

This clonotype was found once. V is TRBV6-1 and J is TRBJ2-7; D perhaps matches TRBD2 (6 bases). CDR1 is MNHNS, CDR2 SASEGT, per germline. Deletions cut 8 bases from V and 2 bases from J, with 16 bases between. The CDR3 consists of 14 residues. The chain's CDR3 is CASQGRGSTYEQYV. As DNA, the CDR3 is TGTGCCAGCCAAGGACGGGGGAGTACCTACGAGCAGTACGTC.

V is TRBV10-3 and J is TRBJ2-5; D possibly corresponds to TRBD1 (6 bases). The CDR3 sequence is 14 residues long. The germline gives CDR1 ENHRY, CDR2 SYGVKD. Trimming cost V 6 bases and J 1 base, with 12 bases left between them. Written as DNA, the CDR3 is TGTGCCATCAGCTCGTCAGGGGCCCAAGAGACCCAGTACTTC. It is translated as CAISSSGAQETQYF.

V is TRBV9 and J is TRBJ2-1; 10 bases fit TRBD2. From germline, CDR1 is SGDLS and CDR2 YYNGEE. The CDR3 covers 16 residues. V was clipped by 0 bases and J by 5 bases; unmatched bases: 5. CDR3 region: CASSVELAGGDNEQFF. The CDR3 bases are TGTGCCAGCAGCGTAGAATTAGCGGGGGGTGACAATGAGCAGTTCTTC.

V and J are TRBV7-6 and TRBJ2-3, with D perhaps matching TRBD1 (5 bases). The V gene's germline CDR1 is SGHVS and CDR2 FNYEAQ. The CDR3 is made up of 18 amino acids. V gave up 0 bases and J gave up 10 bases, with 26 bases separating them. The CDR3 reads CASSLALIGHPMGEAQYF. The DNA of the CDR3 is TGTGCCAGCAGCTTAGCCCTGATAGGACACCCCATGGGCGAGGCGCAGTATTTT. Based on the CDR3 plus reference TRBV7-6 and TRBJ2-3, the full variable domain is GAGVSQSPRYKVTKRGQDVALRCDPISGHVSLYWYRQALGQGPEFLTYFNYEAQQDKSGLPNDRFSAERPEGSISTLTIQRTEQRDSAMYRCASSLALIGHPMGEAQYFGPGTRLTVL.

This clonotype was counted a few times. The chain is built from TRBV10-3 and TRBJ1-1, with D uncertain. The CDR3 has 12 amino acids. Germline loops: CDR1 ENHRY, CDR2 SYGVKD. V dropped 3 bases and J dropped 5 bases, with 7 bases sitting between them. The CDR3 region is CAISDRLTEAFF. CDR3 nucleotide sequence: TGTGCCATCAGTGATAGGTTAACTGAAGCTTTCTTT.

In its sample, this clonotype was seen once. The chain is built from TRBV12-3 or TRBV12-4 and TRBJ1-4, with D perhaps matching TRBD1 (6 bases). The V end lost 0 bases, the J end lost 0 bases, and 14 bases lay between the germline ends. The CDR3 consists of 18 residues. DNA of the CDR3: TGTGCCAGCAGTTTAGCGCTAAGGACAGTCGCAACTAATGAAAAACTGTTTTTT. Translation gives CASSLALRTVATNEKLFF.

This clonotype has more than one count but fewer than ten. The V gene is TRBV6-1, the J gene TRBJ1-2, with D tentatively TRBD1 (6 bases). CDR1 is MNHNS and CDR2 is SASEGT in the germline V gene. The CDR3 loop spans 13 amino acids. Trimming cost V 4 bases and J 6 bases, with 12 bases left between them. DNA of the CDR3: TGTGCCAGCAGTGCCAACCAGGGGAATGGCTACACCTTC. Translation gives CASSANQGNGYTF.

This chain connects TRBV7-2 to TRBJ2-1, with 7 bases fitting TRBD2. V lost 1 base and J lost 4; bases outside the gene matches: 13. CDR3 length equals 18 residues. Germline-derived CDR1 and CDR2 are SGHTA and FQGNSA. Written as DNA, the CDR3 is TGTGCCAGCAGCTTAGTACTACGGGCTAGCGGTTTATACAATGAGCAGTTCTTC. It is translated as CASSLVLRASGLYNEQFF.

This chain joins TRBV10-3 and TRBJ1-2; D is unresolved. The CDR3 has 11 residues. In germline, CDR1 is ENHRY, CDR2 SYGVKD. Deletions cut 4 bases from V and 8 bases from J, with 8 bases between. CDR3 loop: CAISVAWGYTF. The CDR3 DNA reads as TGTGCCATCAGTGTGGCGTGGGGCTACACCTTC.

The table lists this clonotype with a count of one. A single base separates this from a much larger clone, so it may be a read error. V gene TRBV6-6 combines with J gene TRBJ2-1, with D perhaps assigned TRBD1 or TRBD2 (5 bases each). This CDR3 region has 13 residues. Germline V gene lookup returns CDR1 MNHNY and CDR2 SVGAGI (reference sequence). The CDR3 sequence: CASSYSRGNVQFF. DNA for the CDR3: TGTGCCAGCAGTTACTCGAGGGGCAATGTGCAGTTCTTC.

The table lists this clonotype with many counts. The CDR3 loop reads CASSYFGIHNSPLHF. The CDR3 coding sequence is TGTGCCAGCAGTTACTTCGGGATTCATAATTCACCCCTCCACTTT. The rearrangement uses TRBV28 and TRBJ1-6; D ambiguous. This CDR3 has 15 residues. Germline lookup yields CDR1 MDHEN and CDR2 SYDVKM. V lost 4 bases to trimming and J lost 5 bases, with 12 bases between them.

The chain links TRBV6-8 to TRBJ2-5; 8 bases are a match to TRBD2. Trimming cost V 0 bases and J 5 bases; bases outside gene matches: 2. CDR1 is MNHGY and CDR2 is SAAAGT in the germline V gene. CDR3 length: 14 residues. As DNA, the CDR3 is TGTGCCAGCAGTTACTCACCGGGGGGGGAGACCCAGTACTTC. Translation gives CASSYSPGGETQYF.

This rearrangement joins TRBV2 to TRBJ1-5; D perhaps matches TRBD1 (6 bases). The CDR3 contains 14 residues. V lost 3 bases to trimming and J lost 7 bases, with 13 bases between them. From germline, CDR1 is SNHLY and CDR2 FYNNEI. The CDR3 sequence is CASSDKGGWQPQHF. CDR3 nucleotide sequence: TGTGCCAGCAGTGATAAGGGGGGCTGGCAGCCCCAGCATTTT.

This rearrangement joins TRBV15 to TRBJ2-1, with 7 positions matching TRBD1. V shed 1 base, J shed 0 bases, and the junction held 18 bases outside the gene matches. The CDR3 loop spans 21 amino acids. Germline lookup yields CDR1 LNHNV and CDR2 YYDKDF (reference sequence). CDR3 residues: CATSRAASPGTATSSYNEQFF. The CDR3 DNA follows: TGTGCCACCAGCAGAGCCGCGAGTCCCGGGACAGCGACGAGCTCCTACAATGAGCAGTTCTTC.

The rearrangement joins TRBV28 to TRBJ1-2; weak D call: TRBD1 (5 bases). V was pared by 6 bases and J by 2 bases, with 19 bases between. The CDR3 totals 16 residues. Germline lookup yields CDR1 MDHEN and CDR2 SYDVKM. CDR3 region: CASSPVGGAKNYGYTF. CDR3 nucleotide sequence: TGTGCCAGCAGCCCTGTAGGCGGGGCGAAAAACTATGGCTACACCTTC.

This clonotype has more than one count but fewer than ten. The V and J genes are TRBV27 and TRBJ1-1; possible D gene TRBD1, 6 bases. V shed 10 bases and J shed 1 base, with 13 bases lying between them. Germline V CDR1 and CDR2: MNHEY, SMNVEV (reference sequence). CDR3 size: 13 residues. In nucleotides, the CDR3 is TGTGCCACGAGGGGGGGAAGGAACACTGAAGCTTTCTTT. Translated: CATRGGRNTEAFF.

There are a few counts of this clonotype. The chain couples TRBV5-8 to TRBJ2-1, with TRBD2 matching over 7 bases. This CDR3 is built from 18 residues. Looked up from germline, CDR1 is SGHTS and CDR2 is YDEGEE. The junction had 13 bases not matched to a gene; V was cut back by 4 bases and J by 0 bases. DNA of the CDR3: TGTGCCAGCAGCCAAACTAGCGTGGAGGGTAGCTCCTACAATGAGCAGTTCTTC. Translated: CASSQTSVEGSSYNEQFF.

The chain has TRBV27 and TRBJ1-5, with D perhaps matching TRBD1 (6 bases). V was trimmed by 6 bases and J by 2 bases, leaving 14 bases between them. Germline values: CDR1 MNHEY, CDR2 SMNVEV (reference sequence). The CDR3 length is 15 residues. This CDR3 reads CASRPEGVGNQPQHF. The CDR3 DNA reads TGTGCCAGCAGGCCGGAGGGGGTCGGCAATCAGCCCCAGCATTTT.

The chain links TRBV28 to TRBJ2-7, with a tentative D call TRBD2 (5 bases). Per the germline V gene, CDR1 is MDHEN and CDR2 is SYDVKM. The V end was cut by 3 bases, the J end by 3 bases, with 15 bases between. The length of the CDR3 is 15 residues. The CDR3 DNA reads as TGTGCCAGCAGTTTGACCGGGAAAAACTACTACGAGCAGTACGTC. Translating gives CASSLTGKNYYEQYV.

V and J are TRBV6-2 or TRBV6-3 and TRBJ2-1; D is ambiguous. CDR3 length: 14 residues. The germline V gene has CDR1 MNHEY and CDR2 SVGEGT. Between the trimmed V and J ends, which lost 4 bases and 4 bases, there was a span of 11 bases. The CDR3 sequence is CASSSSSPYNEQFF. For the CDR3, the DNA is TGTGCCAGCAGTTCCTCCTCTCCTTACAATGAGCAGTTCTTC.

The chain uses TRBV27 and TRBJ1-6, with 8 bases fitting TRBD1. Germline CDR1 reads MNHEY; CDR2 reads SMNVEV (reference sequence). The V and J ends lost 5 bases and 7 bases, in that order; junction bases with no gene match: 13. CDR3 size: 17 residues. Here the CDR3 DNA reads TGTGCCAGCAGTCCGAGGGACAGGATTCGGACGAATTCACCCCTCCACTTT. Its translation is CASSPRDRIRTNSPLHF.

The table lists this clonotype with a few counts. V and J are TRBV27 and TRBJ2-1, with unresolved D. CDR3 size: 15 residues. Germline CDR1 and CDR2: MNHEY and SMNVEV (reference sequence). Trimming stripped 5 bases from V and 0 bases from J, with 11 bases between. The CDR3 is CASSLRWSSYNEQFF. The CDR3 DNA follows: TGTGCCAGCAGTCTCAGGTGGAGCTCCTACAATGAGCAGTTCTTC.

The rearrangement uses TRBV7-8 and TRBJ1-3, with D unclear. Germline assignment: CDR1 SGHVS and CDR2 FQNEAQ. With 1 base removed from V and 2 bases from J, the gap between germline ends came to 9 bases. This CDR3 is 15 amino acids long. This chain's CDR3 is CASSLGPTPGNTIYF. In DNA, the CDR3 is TGTGCCAGCAGCTTAGGACCCACACCTGGAAACACCATATATTTT.

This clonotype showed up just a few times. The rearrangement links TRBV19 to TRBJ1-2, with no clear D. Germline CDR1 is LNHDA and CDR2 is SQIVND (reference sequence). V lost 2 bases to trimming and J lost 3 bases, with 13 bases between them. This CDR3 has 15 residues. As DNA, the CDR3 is TGTGCCAGTAGTATAAAGACAACCCGCTACTATGGCTACACCTTC. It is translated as CASSIKTTRYYGYTF. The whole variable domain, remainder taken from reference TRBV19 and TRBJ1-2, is DGGITQSPKYLFRKEGQNVTLSCEQNLNHDAMYWYRQDPGQGLRLIYYSQIVNDFQKGDIAEGYSVSREKKESFPLTVTSAQKNPTAFYLCASSIKTTRYYGYTFGSGTRLTVV.

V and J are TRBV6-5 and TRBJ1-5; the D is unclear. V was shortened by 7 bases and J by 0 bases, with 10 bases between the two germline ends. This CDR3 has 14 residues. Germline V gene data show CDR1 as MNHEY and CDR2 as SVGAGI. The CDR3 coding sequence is TGTGCCAGCAAAGAGTTGGATAGCAATCAGCCCCAGCATTTT. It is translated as CASKELDSNQPQHF.

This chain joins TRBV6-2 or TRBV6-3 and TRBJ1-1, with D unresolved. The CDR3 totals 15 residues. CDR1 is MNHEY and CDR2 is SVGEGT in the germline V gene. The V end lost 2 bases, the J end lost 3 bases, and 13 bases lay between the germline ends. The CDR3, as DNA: TGTGCCAGCAGTTACCGTAGCACAGATTACACTGAAGCTTTCTTT. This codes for CASSYRSTDYTEAFF.